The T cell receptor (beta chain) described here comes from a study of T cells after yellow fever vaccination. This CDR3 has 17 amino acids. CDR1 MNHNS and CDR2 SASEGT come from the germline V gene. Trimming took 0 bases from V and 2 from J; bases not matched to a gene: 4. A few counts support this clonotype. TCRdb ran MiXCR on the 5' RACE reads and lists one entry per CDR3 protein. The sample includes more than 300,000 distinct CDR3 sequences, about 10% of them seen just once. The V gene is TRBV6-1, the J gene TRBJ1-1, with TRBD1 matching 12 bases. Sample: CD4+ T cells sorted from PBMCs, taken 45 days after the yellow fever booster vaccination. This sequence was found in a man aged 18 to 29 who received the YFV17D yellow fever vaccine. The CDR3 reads CASSEALGQGANTEAFF. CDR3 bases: TGTGCCAGCAGTGAAGCGCTGGGACAGGGGGCCAACACTGAAGCTTTCTTT.